Sequencing of this T cell receptor beta chain was carried out in a study of CXCR3-negative and CXCR3-positive naive CD8 T cells. The germline CDR1 and CDR2 sequences are LGHDT and YNNKEL (reference sequence). The CDR3 is made up of 17 amino acids. The libraries of TRB cDNA were constructed through 5' RACE using UMI labels. TCRdb re-analyzed the 5' RACE reads; it lists each CDR3 protein once, without DNA. This sample's table has about 130,000 distinct CDR3 sequences. The study, taken as a whole, reports: TRBV-TRBJ usage was alike in naive CXCR3-negative and CXCR3-positive cells but differed in memory cells. Naive subsets were similarly diverse, while memory CD8+ repertoires were much less diverse. TRB CDR3 hydrophobicity was greater in CXCR3-positive naive cells than in CXCR3-negative naive cells.

About this clonotype: The antigen is unknown.

The TCR was taken from a human donor in good health. Some clones in this sample may be carry-over from other donors' samples. The rearrangement joins TRBV3-1 to TRBJ1-2. The material sequenced was naive CXCR3+ CD8+ T cells from blood. Noted subset: CD45RO-CCR7+CD27+CD95- naive CD8+ T cells expressing CXCR3 (TNR3+). The CDR3 here is CASSQVGLGRAYNGYTF.